The 21 T cell receptor beta chains below come from one sample, sequenced in a study of blood T cell repertoires in COVID-19. The method was immunoSEQ multiplex PCR; TCRdb's version includes in-frame clones alone and lacks a portion of them. Altogether fewer than 200,000 clones are present, less than 85% being singletons, with the ten largest covering less than 20%. The sequencing input was PBMCs or T cells enriched from blood (not recorded which). Receptors were obtained from a man in his fifties or sixties who had recovered from COVID-19.

J is TRBJ2-4 and V is TRBV5-1; D is possibly TRBD2 (6 bases). Germline CDR1 and CDR2: SGHRS and YFSETQ. CDR3 length: 14 residues. V was trimmed by 4 bases and J by 8 bases, leaving 16 bases between them. The CDR3 nucleotides read TGCGCCAGCAGCGGACTATCGGGGAGTGACATTCAGTACTTC. Translated: CASSGLSGSDIQYF.

The J gene is TRBJ1-1, the V gene TRBV2, with a tentative D call TRBD1 (6 bases). There are 15 residues in the CDR3. The V gene lost 7 bases and the J gene lost 1 base, with 16 bases spanning the gap. In germline, CDR1 is SNHLY, CDR2 FYNNEI. This CDR3 is CASTRDYRENTEAFF. CDR3 nucleotides: TGTGCCAGCACCAGAGACTACAGGGAGAACACTGAAGCTTTCTTT.

The CDR3 sequence is CASSLVDRGTNNYGYTF. The CDR3 DNA follows: TGTGCCAGCAGCTTAGTCGACAGGGGAACTAATAACTATGGCTACACCTTC. The chain carries TRBV7-3 and TRBJ1-2, with TRBD1 matching 8 bases. This CDR3 region has 17 residues. Trimming took 2 bases from V and 1 from J; bases not matched to a gene: 9. Per germline, CDR1 SGHTA and CDR2 FQGTGA.

This sequence joins TRBV5-6 and TRBJ1-3, with TRBD1 identical over 7 bases. This CDR3 is 19 amino acids long. The J segment lost 4 bases and the V segment lost 3 bases, leaving 19 bases of the junction unmatched. Germline V lookup: CDR1 SGHDT, CDR2 YYEEEE. This chain's CDR3 is CASSYNRGTALSAGNTIYF. CDR3 DNA: TGTGCCAGCAGCTACAACAGGGGAACGGCACTCTCGGCGGGAAACACCATATATTTT.

J is TRBJ2-1 and V is TRBV20-1; possible D gene TRBD2, 7 bases. Germline V gene lookup returns CDR1 DFQATT and CDR2 SNEGSKA (reference sequence). Trimming removed 3 bases at V and 8 bases at J, with 17 bases between. The CDR3 totals 14 residues. The CDR3 spells CSASNAGALHEQFF. The CDR3 region has the DNA TGCAGTGCTAGTAATGCGGGGGCTCTCCATGAGCAGTTCTTC.

V is TRBV6-5 and J is TRBJ1-2, with TRBD1 as a possible D gene (6 bases). Germline CDR1 and CDR2: MNHEY and SVGAGI. The CDR3 consists of 12 residues. In nucleotides, the CDR3 is TGTGTCTCCGGGACAAGTAACTATGGCTACACCTTC. It specifies CVSGTSNYGYTF.

The chain joins TRBV2 to TRBJ1-1; 7 bases match TRBD1. The ends lost 7 bases at V and 5 bases at J; junction bases unmatched: 10. Germline CDR1 reads SNHLY; CDR2 reads FYNNEI. CDR3 length equals 14 residues. In DNA form, the CDR3 reads TGTGCCAGCAACCTTGACAGGGTAGGGACTGAAGCTTTCTTT. Protein product: CASNLDRVGTEAFF.

This clone has ten or more counts. This chain joins TRBV30 and TRBJ1-4; 7 bases are shared with TRBD1. Germline V CDR1 and CDR2: GTSNPN, SVGIG (reference sequence). V lost 0 bases, J lost 8 bases, and 9 bases stayed unmatched. The CDR3 extends over 15 amino acids. CDR3 sequence reads: CAWSVIKGAGEKLFF. The CDR3 bases are TGTGCCTGGAGTGTGATAAAGGGGGCAGGGGAAAAACTGTTTTTT.

This chain joins TRBV25-1 and TRBJ2-7; D is unclear. V lost 8 bases and J 1 base, leaving 3 bases between the germline ends. The CDR3 extends over 10 amino acids. CDR1 is MGHDK and CDR2 is SYGVNS in the germline V gene. This chain's CDR3 is CASYSYEQYF. The CDR3 nucleotides read TGTGCCAGCTATTCCTACGAGCAGTACTTC.

The J gene is TRBJ2-1, the V gene TRBV7-3; 9 positions match TRBD2. The germline gives CDR1 SGHTA, CDR2 FQGTGA. The J segment lost 3 bases and the V segment lost 5 bases, leaving 5 bases of the junction unmatched. This CDR3 spans 15 amino acids. This CDR3 is CASSGSGSLYNEQFF. The CDR3 bases are TGTGCCAGCAGCGGTAGCGGGAGTCTCTACAATGAGCAGTTCTTC.

The V and J genes are TRBV30 and TRBJ1-1; TRBD1 aligns across 11 bases. The trim removed 3 bases at V and 5 bases at J, leaving 8 bases unmatched. Per the germline V gene, CDR1 is GTSNPN and CDR2 is SVGIG (reference sequence). The CDR3 covers 15 residues. This CDR3 reads CAWRRTGTGGTEAFF. DNA for the CDR3: TGTGCCTGGAGACGTACCGGGACAGGGGGGACTGAAGCTTTCTTT.

The sample holds one count of this clone. The V gene is TRBV3-1 (or the pseudogene TRBV3-2), the J gene TRBJ2-2; 14 nucleotides align to TRBD2. The germline CDR1 and CDR2 sequences are LGHDT and YNNKEL (reference sequence). Germline trimming cut 1 base from V and 1 base from J; bases unmatched to any gene: 5. The CDR3 is 19 amino acids. CDR3 in amino acids: CASSQVGLAGEQNTGELFF. As DNA, the CDR3 is TGTGCCAGCAGCCAAGTGGGACTAGCGGGGGAGCAGAACACCGGGGAGCTGTTTTTT.

This chain uses TRBV7-8 with TRBJ1-2; 7 bases are a match to TRBD1. Trimming cost V 5 bases and J 6 bases; bases outside gene matches: 6. CDR3 size: 13 residues. Germline assignment: CDR1 SGHVS and CDR2 FQNEAQ. CDR3 nucleotide sequence: TGTGCCAGCAGCCAACAGGGGCGGGATGGCTACACCTTC. Protein sequence: CASSQQGRDGYTF.

V is TRBV7-9 and J is TRBJ1-4, with D uncertain. This CDR3 has 14 amino acids. The germline CDR1 and CDR2 sequences are SEHNR and FQNEAQ (reference sequence). V was trimmed by 6 bases and J by 5 bases, leaving 13 bases between them. This CDR3 is CASRRGEENEKLFF. The CDR3 DNA reads TGTGCCAGCAGACGGGGAGAAGAAAATGAAAAACTGTTTTTT.

The table lists this clone with a count of one. The chain has TRBV3-1 (or the pseudogene TRBV3-2) and TRBJ2-3; 10 positions agree with TRBD2. The CDR3 length is 17 residues. CDR1 LGHDT and CDR2 YNNKEL come from the germline V gene (reference sequence). The trim removed 0 bases at V and 8 bases at J, leaving 11 bases unmatched. CDR3 amino acids: CASSQEEAGGLHATQYF. The CDR3 DNA is TGTGCCAGCAGCCAAGAGGAAGCGGGGGGGCTCCACGCTACGCAGTATTTT.

V usage is TRBV2 and J usage is TRBJ1-1; no firm D call. Trimming shortened V by 0 bases and J by 0 bases, and 14 bases separated the two germline ends. There are 17 residues in the CDR3. The germline gives CDR1 SNHLY, CDR2 FYNNEI. The CDR3 coding sequence is TGTGCCAGCAGTGAAGCTGGGCCAACAGATCTGAACACTGAAGCTTTCTTT. This encodes CASSEAGPTDLNTEAFF.

The chain employs TRBV7-3 and TRBJ1-6; 8 bases align to TRBD1. V lost 1 base to trimming and J lost 6 bases; unmatched junction nucleotides: 8. This CDR3 region has 17 residues. The V gene's germline CDR1 is SGHTA and CDR2 FQGTGA. This CDR3 is CASSLNPQTGVNSPLHF. The CDR3 bases are TGTGCCAGCAGCTTAAATCCCCAGACAGGGGTTAATTCACCCCTCCACTTT.

V and J are TRBV9 and TRBJ2-3; TRBD1 is a possible D gene (5 bases). V was clipped by 1 base and J by 4 bases, with 13 bases between them. The germline V gene has CDR1 SGDLS and CDR2 YYNGEE. This CDR3 is 15 amino acids long. The CDR3 sequence: CASSVQGAGSDTQYF. The CDR3 region has the DNA TGTGCCAGCAGCGTACAAGGGGCAGGGTCAGATACGCAGTATTTT.

The CDR3 region has the DNA TGTGCCAGCAGCTTATTCCGGACTAGCGGGGAATCCTACGAGCAGTACTTC. It specifies CASSLFRTSGESYEQYF. The genes are TRBV7-2 and TRBJ2-7; 12 nucleotides match TRBD2. The CDR3 has 17 residues. The germline CDR1 and CDR2 sequences are SGHTA and FQGNSA. The trim removed 2 bases at V and 1 base at J, leaving 6 bases unmatched.

This rearrangement joins TRBV28 to TRBJ2-1; 11 positions agree with TRBD2. With 3 bases clipped from V and 5 bases from J, the junction kept 3 bases outside the gene matches. There are 15 residues in the CDR3. The germline V gene has CDR1 MDHEN and CDR2 SYDVKM. The chain's CDR3 is CASSFSGRANNEQFF. CDR3 DNA sequence: TGTGCCAGCAGTTTTAGCGGGAGGGCCAACAATGAGCAGTTCTTC. Drawing the rest from reference TRBV28 and TRBJ2-1, the complete variable domain is DVKVTQSSRYLVKRTGEKVFLECVQDMDHENMFWYRQDPGLGLRLIYFSYDVKMKEKGDIPEGYSVSREKKERFSLILESASTNQTSMYLCASSFSGRANNEQFFGPGTRLTVL.

The chain links TRBV7-2 to TRBJ1-1; 10 bases are a match to TRBD1. The germline CDR1 and CDR2 sequences are SGHTA and FQGNSA. The CDR3 is 15 residues long. J was trimmed by 3 bases and V by 6 bases; bases with no gene match: 7. CDR3 sequence: CASRSSGQGYTEAFF. Here the CDR3 DNA reads TGTGCCAGCAGGTCTTCGGGACAGGGGTACACTGAAGCTTTCTTT.